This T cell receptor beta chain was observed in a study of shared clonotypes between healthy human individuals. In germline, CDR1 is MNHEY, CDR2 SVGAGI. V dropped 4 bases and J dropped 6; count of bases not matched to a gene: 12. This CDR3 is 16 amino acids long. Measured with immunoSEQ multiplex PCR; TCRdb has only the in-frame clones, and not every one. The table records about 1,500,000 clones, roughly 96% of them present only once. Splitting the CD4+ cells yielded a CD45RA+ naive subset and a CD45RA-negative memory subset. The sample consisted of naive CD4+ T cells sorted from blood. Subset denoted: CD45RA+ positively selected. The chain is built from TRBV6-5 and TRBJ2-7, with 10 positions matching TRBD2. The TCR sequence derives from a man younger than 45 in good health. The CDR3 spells CASSSIPSGREGEQYF. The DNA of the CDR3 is TGTGCCAGCAGTTCCATCCCGAGCGGGAGGGAGGGCGAGCAGTACTTC.